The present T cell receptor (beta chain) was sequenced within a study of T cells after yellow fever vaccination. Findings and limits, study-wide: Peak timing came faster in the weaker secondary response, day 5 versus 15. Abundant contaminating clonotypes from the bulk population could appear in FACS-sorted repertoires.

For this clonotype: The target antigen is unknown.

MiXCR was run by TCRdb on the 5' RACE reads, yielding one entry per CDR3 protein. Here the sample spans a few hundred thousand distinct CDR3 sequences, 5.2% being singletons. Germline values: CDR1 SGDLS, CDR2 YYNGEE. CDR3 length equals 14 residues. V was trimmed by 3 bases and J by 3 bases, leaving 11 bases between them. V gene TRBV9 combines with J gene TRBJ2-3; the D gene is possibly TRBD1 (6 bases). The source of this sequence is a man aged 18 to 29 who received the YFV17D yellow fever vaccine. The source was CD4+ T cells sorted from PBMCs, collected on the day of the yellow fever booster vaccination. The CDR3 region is CASSGNGQTDTQYF. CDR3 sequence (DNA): TGTGCCAGCAGCGGGAATGGACAGACAGATACGCAGTATTTT.